This T cell receptor beta chain was identified in a study of T cell changes during pregnancy in multiple sclerosis. Assay: immunoSEQ multiplex PCR; the TCRdb copy retains only in-frame clones and omits some. The data contain about 39,000 clones, around 93% of them singletons. The V gene's germline CDR1 is SGHDN and CDR2 FVKESK. The CDR3 length is 15 residues. The V end lost 0 bases, the J end lost 4 bases, and 12 bases lay between the germline ends. Source: CD4+ T cells from peripheral blood mononuclear cells, taken after pregnancy. The rearrangement links TRBV14 to TRBJ1-2, with a tentative D call TRBD1 (6 bases). This sequence originates from a female donor with multiple sclerosis, enrolled in a pregnancy study. The DNA for the CDR3 is TGTGCCAGCAGCCAAGATCTGACAGGAACCTATGGCTACACCTTC. It yields the protein CASSQDLTGTYGYTF.